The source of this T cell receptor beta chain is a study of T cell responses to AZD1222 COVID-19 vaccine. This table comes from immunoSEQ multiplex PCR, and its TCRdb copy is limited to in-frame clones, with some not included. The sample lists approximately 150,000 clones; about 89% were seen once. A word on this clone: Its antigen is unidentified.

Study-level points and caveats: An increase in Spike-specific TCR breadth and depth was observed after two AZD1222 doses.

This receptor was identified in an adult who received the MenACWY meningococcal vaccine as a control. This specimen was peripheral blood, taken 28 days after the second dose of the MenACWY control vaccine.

CDR3 residues: CASSVGRGGGDTQYF. DNA for the CDR3: TGTGCCAGCAGCGTAGGGCGGGGGGGCGGCGATACGCAGTATTTT. The rearrangement links TRBV9 to TRBJ2-3; 9 bases fit TRBD2. Trimming cost V 0 bases and J 6 bases; bases outside gene matches: 5. Germline V gene sequence: CDR1 SGDLS, CDR2 YYNGEE. The CDR3 has 15 residues.